These 25 T cell receptor beta chains were sequenced from one sample in a study of metastatic and nonmetastatic thyroid tumors. Treatment of any kind had been given to no patient before thyroid surgery. TCRdb called clones again from the PCR reads with MiXCR. Of 26,000 or so clones listed, roughly 15% are singletons. The specimen sequenced was blood. These receptors originate from a male donor with papillary thyroid cancer or a benign thyroid nodule (not recorded which). Some clones in this sample may be carry-over from other donors' samples.

A remark on this clone: Additional DNA sequences in this sample encode the identical CDR3. This rearrangement joins TRBV7-9 to TRBJ1-2; D is ambiguous. The CDR3 is 15 residues long. Germline assignment: CDR1 SEHNR and CDR2 FQNEAQ (reference sequence). V lost 2 bases, J lost 5 bases, and 15 bases lay in between. The CDR3 bases are TGTGCCAGCAGCTTAATGGGTCCAAGTACATATGGCTACACCTTC. Amino acid sequence: CASSLMGPSTYGYTF.

This clone has a count of ten or more. The rearrangement uses TRBV5-1 and TRBJ2-7; the D is unclear. The V end was cut by 2 bases, the J end by 0 bases, with 9 bases between. Germline lookup yields CDR1 SGHRS and CDR2 YFSETQ. The CDR3 has 14 amino acids. The CDR3 here is CASSLGGSSYEQYF. For the CDR3, the DNA is TGCGCCAGCAGCTTAGGCGGCAGCTCCTACGAGCAGTACTTC.

This clone was seen repeatedly, ten times or more. The chain recombines TRBV4-2 with TRBJ1-2, with 12 bases matching TRBD1. V trimming: 4 bases; J trimming: 6 bases; junction bases outside the gene matches: 12. This CDR3 is 17 amino acids long. Per germline, CDR1 LGHNA and CDR2 YNFKEQ. Here the CDR3 DNA reads TGTGCCAGCAGCCCGCCGGGACAGGGGGCCCCTTTGGATGGCTACACCTTC. The encoded protein is CASSPPGQGAPLDGYTF.

This clone showed up many times. The chain couples TRBV6-1 to TRBJ1-4; TRBD1 might be the D (6 bases). The CDR3 totals 15 residues. Germline lookup yields CDR1 MNHNS and CDR2 SASEGT. V lost 5 bases to trimming and J lost 4 bases, with 14 bases between them. DNA of the CDR3: TGTGCCAGCAGTCTTTTGCAGGGGAATAATGAAAAACTGTTTTTT. Amino acid sequence: CASSLLQGNNEKLFF.

Many counts were recorded for this clone. The chain links TRBV29-1 to TRBJ2-1; 11 positions match TRBD2. The trim removed 7 bases at V and 9 bases at J, leaving 11 bases unmatched. From germline, CDR1 is SQVTM and CDR2 ANQGSEA. This CDR3 contains 14 residues. The CDR3 is CSAVLAGAGGEQFF. The DNA for the CDR3 is TGCAGCGCGGTACTAGCGGGAGCCGGCGGTGAGCAGTTCTTC.

The chain employs TRBV30 and TRBJ1-2; 7 bases are shared with TRBD1. The junction had 6 bases not matched to a gene; V was cut back by 3 bases and J by 5 bases. This CDR3 is 13 amino acids long. Germline lookup yields CDR1 GTSNPN and CDR2 SVGIG (reference sequence). The CDR3 DNA follows: TGTGCCTGGAGCGTCGGGACAGTGTATGGCTACACCTTC. Translated, it gives CAWSVGTVYGYTF.

With respect to this clone: This may come from a read error, since a much larger clone is one base off. The same CDR3 is also encoded by other DNA sequences in this sample. The chain carries TRBV6-4 and TRBJ2-4, with a possible D match to TRBD1 (6 bases). Germline CDR1 and CDR2: MRHNA and SNTAGT. The CDR3 covers 14 residues. Trimming cost V 7 bases and J 0 bases, with 10 bases left between them. The CDR3 DNA follows: TGTGCCAGCATAAGGACAGTAGCCAAAAACATTCAGTACTTC. This codes for CASIRTVAKNIQYF.

This clone came up many times. This chain connects TRBV27 to TRBJ2-1, with 11 bases identical to TRBD2. J gave up 2 bases and V 5 bases, and 8 bases lay outside the gene matches. This CDR3 region has 17 residues. Germline V gives CDR1 MNHEY, CDR2 SMNVEV (reference sequence). In nucleotides, the CDR3 is TGTGCCAGCAGTCCTTCGACTAGCGGGACTGCCTACAATGAGCAGTTCTTC. Its protein product is CASSPSTSGTAYNEQFF.

This clone was seen at least ten times. This chain links TRBV10-1 with TRBJ2-3; no definite D call. The germline V gene has CDR1 WNHNN and CDR2 SYGVQD (reference sequence). The V end lost 6 bases, the J end lost 0 bases, and 16 bases lay between the germline ends. This CDR3 has 16 amino acids. CDR3 sequence (DNA): TGCGCCAGCAGCGTCGGGCCCCATACGAGCACAGATACGCAGTATTTT. This codes for CASSVGPHTSTDTQYF.

There are many counts of this clone. The chain carries TRBV5-6 and TRBJ2-3, with 13 positions matching TRBD2. The CDR3 totals 15 residues. CDR1 and CDR2 (germline): SGHDT, YYEEEE. The ends lost 5 bases at V and 7 bases at J; junction bases unmatched: 7. CDR3 amino acids: CASRQLAGGRNTQYF. Written as DNA, the CDR3 is TGTGCCAGCAGACAACTAGCGGGGGGGCGGAATACGCAGTATTTT. Using reference TRBV5-6 and TRBJ2-3 for the parts outside the CDR3, the full variable domain is DAGVTQSPTHLIKTRGQQVTLRCSPKSGHDTVSWYQQALGQGPQFIFQYYEEEERQRGNFPDRFSGHQFPNYSSELNVNALLLGDSALYLCASRQLAGGRNTQYFGPGTRLTVL.

This clone has a count of ten or more. Possible read error: a much larger clone is one base away. The chain has TRBV13 and TRBJ2-7; 11 bases agree with TRBD1. Per germline, CDR1 PRHDT and CDR2 FYEKMQ (reference sequence). This CDR3 comprises 14 residues. The CDR3 spells CAISLGTGGYEQYF. The CDR3 region has the DNA TGTGCCATCAGCCTGGGGACAGGGGGTTACGAGCAGTACTTC.

This clone occurred once. This rearrangement joins TRBV3-1 to TRBJ2-1, with 7 bases that match TRBD1. The trim removed 4 bases at V and 3 bases at J, leaving 3 bases unmatched. The CDR3 extends over 14 amino acids. The V gene's germline CDR1 is LGHDT and CDR2 YNNKEL (reference sequence). CDR3 sequence (DNA): TGTGCCAGCAGCCGCCGGGACAGCTACAATGAGCAGTTCTTC. This translates into CASSRRDSYNEQFF.

Ten or more counts support this clone. This chain connects TRBV7-2 to TRBJ2-7; D call uncertain. V shed 1 base and J shed 7 bases, with 14 bases lying between them. CDR1 and CDR2 from the germline V gene are SGHTA and FQGNSA. The CDR3 length is 14 residues. The CDR3 sequence is CASSLDPAAREQYF. Written as DNA, the CDR3 is TGTGCCAGCAGCTTAGATCCGGCGGCGCGGGAGCAGTACTTC.

This clone was recorded many times. The chain carries TRBV18 and TRBJ1-4; D is unclear. The CDR3 consists of 15 residues. Germline CDR1 is KGHSH and CDR2 is LQKENI. Trimming removed 3 bases at V and 8 bases at J, with 16 bases between. CDR3 nucleotides: TGTGCCAGCTCACCCCCAGGTTCGCGGAGCGAAAAACTGTTTTTT. As protein: CASSPPGSRSEKLFF.

This clone was seen a few times. The V gene is TRBV29-1, the J gene TRBJ2-1; 8 bases are shared with TRBD1. The CDR3 is made up of 12 amino acids. V was clipped by 4 bases and J by 10 bases; unmatched bases: 6. Germline CDR1 reads SQVTM; CDR2 reads ANQGSEA. CDR3 region: CSVAQGAVEQFF. CDR3 nucleotide sequence: TGCAGCGTTGCTCAGGGGGCAGTCGAGCAGTTCTTC.

This clone has ten or more counts. CDR3 bases: TGCGCCAGCAGCGGGGGAGACCCTTCCTACAATGAGCAGTTCTTC. This codes for CASSGGDPSYNEQFF. This sequence joins TRBV4-1 and TRBJ2-1; perhaps D is TRBD1 or TRBD2 (5 bases each). V gave up 5 bases and J gave up 1 base, with 12 bases separating them. The CDR3 consists of 15 residues. Germline loops: CDR1 MGHRA, CDR2 YSYEKL.

The genes are TRBV5-4 and TRBJ2-2; no reliable D call. Trimming took 8 bases from V and 1 from J, leaving 15 bases between them. CDR1 and CDR2 from the germline V gene are SGHNT and YYREEE (reference sequence). This CDR3 has 15 residues. In DNA form, the CDR3 reads TGTGCCAGAAGCCCCCCCGGAAAGAACACCGGGGAGCTGTTTTTT. Residues: CARSPPGKNTGELFF.

This clone has a count of ten or more. The rearrangement joins TRBV3-1 to TRBJ1-6, with TRBD1 matching 7 bases. Trimming removed 5 bases from V and 10 bases from J; junction bases left unmatched: 5. CDR1 LGHDT and CDR2 YNNKEL come from the germline V gene (reference sequence). The CDR3 runs 13 residues. The CDR3 nucleotides are TGTGCCAGCAGCAGGGACAGTAAGTCACCCCTCCACTTT. Amino acids: CASSRDSKSPLHF.

The sample holds many counts of this clone. The chain carries TRBV27 and TRBJ2-7; the D is unclear. CDR3 size: 12 residues. CDR1 MNHEY and CDR2 SMNVEV come from the germline V gene (reference sequence). Trimming removed 3 bases at V and 6 bases at J, with 9 bases between. CDR3 loop: CASSFPGREQYF. Written as DNA, the CDR3 is TGTGCCAGCAGTTTCCCCGGACGCGAGCAGTACTTC.

This clone has at least ten counts. This chain joins TRBV2 and TRBJ1-4; possible D gene TRBD1, 6 bases. The CDR3 consists of 15 residues. Germline V gene lookup returns CDR1 SNHLY and CDR2 FYNNEI. V was pared by 4 bases and J by 5 bases, with 14 bases between. The CDR3 DNA follows: TGTGCCAGCAGTGGGAGGGGGGGATTCAATGAAAAACTGTTTTTT. Its protein is CASSGRGGFNEKLFF.

Comment on this clone: A junction end diverges from the germline sequence, so it may reflect a read error. V usage is TRBV27 and J usage is TRBJ2-7, with a possible D match to TRBD2 (5 bases). CDR1 and CDR2 (germline): MNHEY, SMNVEV (reference sequence). The length of the CDR3 is 15 residues. For the CDR3, the DNA is TGTGCCAGCAGTACGCTAGCTACCCCCACCTACGAGAAGTACTTC. It translates to CASSTLATPTYEKYF.

The V and J genes are TRBV11-2 and TRBJ2-7; 7 bases are shared with TRBD2. Germline values: CDR1 SGHAT, CDR2 FQNNGV. The CDR3 extends over 15 amino acids. Germline trimming cut 6 bases from V and 2 bases from J; bases unmatched to any gene: 10. The CDR3 DNA reads TGTGCCAGCAGTCCCTCGCGGGAGTGGGCCTACGAGCAGTACTTC. It yields the protein CASSPSREWAYEQYF.

At least ten counts were recorded for this clone. The chain links TRBV5-1 to TRBJ2-1, with TRBD2 matching over 12 bases. Germline-derived CDR1 and CDR2 are SGHRS and YFSETQ. The CDR3 is 13 amino acids. In DNA, the CDR3 is TGCGCGACTAGCGGGGGTTCTTGGGATGAGCAGTTCTTC. Its translation: CATSGGSWDEQFF. The whole variable domain, remainder taken from reference TRBV5-1 and TRBJ2-1, is KAGVTQTPRYLIKTRGQQVTLSCSPISGHRSVSWYQQTPGQGLQFLFEYFSETQRNKGNFPGRFSGRQFSNSRSEMNVSTLELGDSALYLCATSGGSWDEQFFGPGTRLTVL.

This clone was picked up many times. The chain is built from TRBV4-1 and TRBJ1-5; 8 positions agree with TRBD1. Trimming took 2 bases from V and 5 from J; bases not matched to a gene: 11. Germline V gene data show CDR1 as MGHRA and CDR2 as YSYEKL. CDR3 length equals 17 residues. The CDR3 is CASSQNIGTGGYQPQHF. DNA for the CDR3: TGCGCCAGCAGCCAAAACATAGGGACAGGAGGGTATCAGCCCCAGCATTTT.

The chain joins TRBV18 to TRBJ2-7, with 9 bases fitting TRBD1. The CDR3 has 15 amino acids. V lost 6 bases, J lost 3 bases, and 9 bases stayed unmatched. Germline CDR1 and CDR2: KGHSH and LQKENI. The CDR3 spells CASSQAGTGNYEQYF. The CDR3, as DNA: TGTGCCAGCTCGCAGGCCGGGACAGGGAACTACGAGCAGTACTTC.